This TCR beta chain emerged from a study of beta chain features in type 1 diabetes. Reverse transcribing all isolated RNA meant expressed TCRB transcripts were sequenced. Data came from immunoSEQ multiplex PCR; TCRdb stores just in-frame clones and leaves some out. The sample has about 320,000 clones; 12% to 15% are singletons. CDR1 SNHLY and CDR2 FYNNEI come from the germline V gene. The CDR3 is 14 residues long. V trimming: 7 bases; J trimming: 6 bases; junction bases outside the gene matches: 11. This chain links TRBV2 with TRBJ2-7, with 8 bases fitting TRBD1. The source of this sequence is a man aged 25-45 years in good health. Sequenced material: central memory CD4+ T cells from blood. The DNA for the CDR3 is TGTGCCAGCAATCGCGGACAGGGTTTGCCCGAGCAGTACTTC. Its protein is CASNRGQGLPEQYF. The full variable domain, rest sourced from reference TRBV2 and TRBJ2-7, is EPEVTQTPSHQVTQMGQEVILRCVPISNHLYFYWYRQILGQKVEFLVSFYNNEISEKSEIFDDQFSVERPDGSNFTLKIRSTKLEDSAMYFCASNRGQGLPEQYFGPGTRLTVT.